Listed here are 22 T cell receptor beta chains from one sample, sequenced in a study of beta chain features in type 1 diabetes (dated by TCRdb to the late 2010s). To prepare the library, the immunoSEQ multiplex PCR assay was applied. The entire isolated RNA was reverse transcribed using the High Capacity cDNA Reverse Transcription Kit, and thus expressed TCRB transcripts were sequenced. The immuneACCESS repertoire file appears here via TCRdb, limited to in-frame rearrangements. These files lack a portion of the clones; in checked studies, under half of the deficit traces to unresolved V genes, and the cause of the others is not known. The sample data list about 260,000 clones, and 24% of these were observed just once. 0.012% of the sample goes to the ten largest clones. Broad study findings and their caveats: In all four CD4+ subsets, TCRB CDR3 length was moderately but significantly shorter in type 1 diabetes patients.

These receptors' targets are unknown. Sequences were obtained from naive CD4+ T cells from blood. The cell subset or site label, read with the paper, signifies: true naive CD4+ T cells. Receptors were obtained from a woman in her twenties or thirties with type 1 diabetes.

The CDR3: CASSPILDHEQYF. As DNA, the CDR3 is TGTGCCAGCTCACCGATACTAGACCACGAGCAGTACTTC. The chain couples TRBV18 to TRBJ2-7; the D gene is possibly TRBD2 (5 bases). Trimming cost V 3 bases and J 5 bases, with 11 bases left between them. The CDR3 covers 13 residues. CDR1 and CDR2 from the germline V gene are KGHSH and LQKENI.

This clone was found a few times. V gene TRBV19 combines with J gene TRBJ1-2; D not resolved. The germline V gene encodes CDR1 LNHDA and CDR2 SQIVND (reference sequence). The length of the CDR3 is 13 residues. Trimming pared 6 bases from V and 5 bases from J, leaving 13 bases between. The CDR3 DNA is TGTGCCAGTAGCCCGCCCGCGGATTATGGCTACACCTTC. It specifies CASSPPADYGYTF.

The CDR3 spells CSFGQGAYGYTF. CDR3 sequence (DNA): TGCAGCTTCGGACAGGGGGCCTATGGCTACACCTTC. This chain links TRBV29-1 with TRBJ1-2; 11 nucleotides line up with TRBD1. CDR3 size: 12 residues. The V gene's germline CDR1 is SQVTM and CDR2 ANQGSEA. V trimming: 8 bases; J trimming: 4 bases; junction bases outside the gene matches: 3.

This clone was picked up a small number of times. The rearrangement uses TRBV30 and TRBJ1-1, with 7 bases fitting TRBD1. Germline loops: CDR1 GTSNPN, CDR2 SVGIG (reference sequence). After removal of 3 bases from V and 5 bases from J, the junction contained 6 bases not matched to a gene. The CDR3 extends over 13 amino acids. In nucleotides, the CDR3 is TGTGCCTGGAGCCAGACAGGGATAACTGAAGCTTTCTTT. Amino acid sequence: CAWSQTGITEAFF.

V is TRBV7-3 and J is TRBJ2-3; TRBD1 is a possible D gene (6 bases). V was shortened by 6 bases and J by 0 bases, with 10 bases between the two germline ends. Per germline, CDR1 SGHTA and CDR2 FQGTGA. CDR3 size: 14 residues. The CDR3 loop reads CASRLDSSTDTQYF. The CDR3 DNA reads TGTGCCAGCAGACTGGACAGCAGCACAGATACGCAGTATTTT.

This clone appeared a few times. The chain carries TRBV28 and TRBJ2-2; no reliable D call. Germline-derived CDR1 and CDR2 are MDHEN and SYDVKM. Between the trimmed V and J ends, which lost 2 bases and 6 bases, there was a span of 10 bases. The CDR3 spans 14 residues. DNA for the CDR3: TGTGCCAGCAGTTTAAGTCCCAGGTCCGGGGAGCTGTTTTTT. Protein product: CASSLSPRSGELFF.

The chain uses TRBV2 and TRBJ2-7; no clear D gene. Trimming took off 8 bases at V and 0 bases at J, with 11 bases between the two ends. The CDR3 runs to 13 residues. CDR1 is SNHLY, CDR2 FYNNEI, per germline. The CDR3 DNA reads TGTGCCAGCTTAGCCCAGAGCTCCTACGAGCAGTACTTC. It specifies CASLAQSSYEQYF.

This chain connects TRBV9 to TRBJ2-1; 9 bases line up with TRBD2. Germline CDR1 is SGDLS and CDR2 is YYNGEE. V lost 0 bases to trimming and J lost 0 bases; unmatched junction nucleotides: 4. The CDR3 consists of 17 residues. DNA of the CDR3: TGTGCCAGCAGCGTAGAGGGCGGGAGGGCCTCCTACAATGAGCAGTTCTTC. This translates into CASSVEGGRASYNEQFF.

This clone has more than one count but fewer than ten. The chain couples TRBV5-1 to TRBJ2-2; tentatively, D is TRBD1 (6 bases). Germline V gene sequence: CDR1 SGHRS, CDR2 YFSETQ. V was trimmed by 7 bases and J by 3 bases, leaving 13 bases between them. The CDR3 covers 14 residues. CDR3 sequence (DNA): TGCGCCAGCGGTAATAAGGGGGACACCGGGGAGCTGTTTTTT. Residues: CASGNKGDTGELFF.

The chain combines TRBV30 with TRBJ2-3; TRBD2 matches 12 bases. Germline CDR1 reads GTSNPN; CDR2 reads SVGIG (reference sequence). CDR3 length equals 15 residues. Losses at the gene ends were 5 bases for V and 4 bases for J; bases not matched to a gene: 7. CDR3 loop: CAWGGLAGLADTQYF. The CDR3 coding sequence is TGTGCCTGGGGTGGACTAGCGGGATTAGCAGATACGCAGTATTTT.

The V gene is TRBV21-1, the J gene TRBJ2-5; the DNA was not used to check the table's D call, TRBD1. TRBV21-1 is flagged as a pseudogene. The CDR3 is 12 residues long. The CDR3 loop reads CARGTDQETQYF. The CDR3 region has the DNA TGTGCCAGAGGGACAGACCAAGAGACCCAGTACTTC.

The genes are TRBV7-9 and TRBJ2-1; 8 bases fit TRBD2. Germline V CDR1 and CDR2: SEHNR, FQNEAQ (reference sequence). The CDR3 totals 15 residues. Trimming at V came to 5 bases and at J to 4 bases, leaving 7 bases not matched to a gene. The CDR3 region has the DNA TGTGCCAGCAGCCAGACTAGCGAAGTGTACAATGAGCAGTTCTTC. Its protein is CASSQTSEVYNEQFF.

The genes are TRBV6-6 and TRBJ2-7; 7 positions match TRBD1. The J segment lost 4 bases and the V segment lost 6 bases, leaving 6 bases of the junction unmatched. The CDR3 runs to 13 residues. Germline V CDR1 and CDR2: MNHNY, SVGAGI (reference sequence). The CDR3 DNA is TGTGCCAGCAGCAGGCTGACAGGGTACGAGCAGTACTTC. Its translation is CASSRLTGYEQYF.

Only a few counts were recorded for this clone. J is TRBJ1-2 and V is TRBV30, with TRBD1 matching 7 bases. The junction had 4 bases not matched to a gene; V was cut back by 4 bases and J by 5 bases. The CDR3 has 12 residues. The germline gives CDR1 GTSNPN, CDR2 SVGIG (reference sequence). This CDR3 reads CAWTRTGYGYTF. CDR3 in DNA: TGTGCCTGGACCAGGACAGGATATGGCTACACCTTC.

There are a few counts of this clone. The V gene is TRBV28, the J gene TRBJ2-7; D might be TRBD2 (5 bases). CDR3 size: 13 residues. Germline values: CDR1 MDHEN, CDR2 SYDVKM. Trimming left V 5 bases short and J 4 bases short, with 12 bases between. The CDR3 DNA is TGTGCCAGCAGTCTAGCCTCGGCTTACGAGCAGTACTTC. Translated, it gives CASSLASAYEQYF.

V usage is TRBV6-6 and J usage is TRBJ1-2; perhaps TRBD1 as D (5 bases). Germline loops: CDR1 MNHNY, CDR2 SVGAGI (reference sequence). V lost 2 bases and J 8 bases, leaving 9 bases between the germline ends. The CDR3 runs to 12 residues. CDR3 amino acids: CASSYGEGGYTF. In DNA form, the CDR3 reads TGTGCCAGCAGTTACGGGGAGGGGGGCTACACCTTC.

This clone came up a few times. V is TRBV5-1 and J is TRBJ2-1; tentatively, D is TRBD1 (6 bases). The CDR3 sequence is 12 residues long. CDR1 SGHRS and CDR2 YFSETQ come from the germline V gene. The V and J ends lost 3 bases and 12 bases respectively, with 13 bases between them. In nucleotides, the CDR3 is TGCGCCAGCAGCTGGCCGGGACAAGCGCAGTTCTTC. This encodes CASSWPGQAQFF.

This chain joins TRBV7-2 and TRBJ1-5; 7 positions agree with TRBD1. The CDR3 runs 12 residues. Per germline, CDR1 SGHTA and CDR2 FQGNSA. J was trimmed by 6 bases and V by 6 bases; bases with no gene match: 2. CDR3 sequence (DNA): TGTGCCAGCAGTCGGGACAGTCAGCCCCAGCATTTT. Amino acids: CASSRDSQPQHF.

This clone has a handful of counts. The chain combines TRBV28 with TRBJ2-5; 9 bases match TRBD1. Germline V gene sequence: CDR1 MDHEN, CDR2 SYDVKM. V trimming: 7 bases; J trimming: 4 bases; junction bases outside the gene matches: 4. This CDR3 spans 13 amino acids. The CDR3 spells CASIRQGGETQYF. In nucleotides, the CDR3 is TGTGCCAGCATACGACAGGGGGGAGAGACCCAGTACTTC.

The count of this clone is one. Here the CDR3 reads CASSPPVSGQGYTF. The CDR3 coding sequence is TGTGCCAGCTCACCCCCAGTCTCAGGGCAAGGCTACACCTTC. This chain uses TRBV18 with TRBJ1-2, with D possibly matching TRBD1 (5 bases). The CDR3 extends over 14 amino acids. CDR1 and CDR2 (germline): KGHSH, LQKENI. Trimming shortened V by 3 bases and J by 8 bases, and 16 bases separated the two germline ends.

This clone was seen a few times. The rearrangement uses TRBV18 and TRBJ1-1; D might be TRBD1 (6 bases). This CDR3 has 15 residues. Deletions cut 3 bases from V and 3 bases from J, with 14 bases between. Germline lookup yields CDR1 KGHSH and CDR2 LQKENI. The CDR3 region has the DNA TGTGCCAGCTCACCGGAACAGGGTTGGGACACTGAAGCTTTCTTT. Its translation: CASSPEQGWDTEAFF.

The rearrangement uses TRBV27 and TRBJ2-3; no reliable D call. CDR3 length equals 13 residues. Germline V gene lookup returns CDR1 MNHEY and CDR2 SMNVEV (reference sequence). Trimming left V 7 bases short and J 5 bases short, with 13 bases between. The CDR3 loop is CASKTGAEDTQYF. The CDR3 DNA is TGTGCCAGCAAAACGGGTGCGGAAGATACGCAGTATTTT.